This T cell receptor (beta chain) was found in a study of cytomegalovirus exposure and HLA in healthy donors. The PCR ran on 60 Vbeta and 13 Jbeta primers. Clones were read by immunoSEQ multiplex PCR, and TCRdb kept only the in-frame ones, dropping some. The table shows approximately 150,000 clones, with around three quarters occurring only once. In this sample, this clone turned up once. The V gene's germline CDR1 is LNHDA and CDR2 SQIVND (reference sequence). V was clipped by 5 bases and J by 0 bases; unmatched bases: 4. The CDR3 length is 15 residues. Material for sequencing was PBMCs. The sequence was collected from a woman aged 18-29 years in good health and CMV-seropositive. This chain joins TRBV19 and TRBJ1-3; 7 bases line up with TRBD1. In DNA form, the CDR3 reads TGTGCCAGTAGTGAGGGGGCCTTCTCTGGAAACACCATATATTTT. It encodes CASSEGAFSGNTIYF.